This T cell receptor beta chain was obtained from a study of blood T cell repertoires in COVID-19. The overall study: The United States, Italy and Spain provided the acute and convalescent COVID-19 samples. PBMCs, B-cell-depleted T cells, or T cells provided the cDNA or gDNA that made up the material.

In the source study's methods: Cell counts per sample came from amplifying reference gene primers. Produced via immunoSEQ multiplex PCR; TCRdb's table is partial and in-frame only. D and trimming come from the DNA, and the V and J calls and clone size come from that table. The table records 25,000 to 35,000 clones, over 75% of them present only once. Germline CDR1 is GTSNPN and CDR2 is SVGIG (reference sequence). V was trimmed by 0 bases and J by 8 bases, leaving 13 bases between them. CDR3 length: 13 amino acids. This rearrangement joins TRBV30 to TRBJ1-2; unclear D gene. This receptor was taken from a human donor in a cohort sampled during active COVID-19. Material for sequencing was peripheral blood. The CDR3 is CAWSVKSSSGYTF. In DNA, the CDR3 is TGTGCCTGGAGTGTGAAGTCCTCGAGCGGCTACACCTTC. Based on the CDR3 plus reference TRBV30 and TRBJ1-2, the full variable domain is SQTIHQWPATLVQPVGSPLSLECTVEGTSNPNLYWYRQAAGRGLQLLFYSVGIGQISSEVPQNLSASRPQDRQFILSSKKLLLSDSGFYLCAWSVKSSSGYTFGSGTRLTVV.